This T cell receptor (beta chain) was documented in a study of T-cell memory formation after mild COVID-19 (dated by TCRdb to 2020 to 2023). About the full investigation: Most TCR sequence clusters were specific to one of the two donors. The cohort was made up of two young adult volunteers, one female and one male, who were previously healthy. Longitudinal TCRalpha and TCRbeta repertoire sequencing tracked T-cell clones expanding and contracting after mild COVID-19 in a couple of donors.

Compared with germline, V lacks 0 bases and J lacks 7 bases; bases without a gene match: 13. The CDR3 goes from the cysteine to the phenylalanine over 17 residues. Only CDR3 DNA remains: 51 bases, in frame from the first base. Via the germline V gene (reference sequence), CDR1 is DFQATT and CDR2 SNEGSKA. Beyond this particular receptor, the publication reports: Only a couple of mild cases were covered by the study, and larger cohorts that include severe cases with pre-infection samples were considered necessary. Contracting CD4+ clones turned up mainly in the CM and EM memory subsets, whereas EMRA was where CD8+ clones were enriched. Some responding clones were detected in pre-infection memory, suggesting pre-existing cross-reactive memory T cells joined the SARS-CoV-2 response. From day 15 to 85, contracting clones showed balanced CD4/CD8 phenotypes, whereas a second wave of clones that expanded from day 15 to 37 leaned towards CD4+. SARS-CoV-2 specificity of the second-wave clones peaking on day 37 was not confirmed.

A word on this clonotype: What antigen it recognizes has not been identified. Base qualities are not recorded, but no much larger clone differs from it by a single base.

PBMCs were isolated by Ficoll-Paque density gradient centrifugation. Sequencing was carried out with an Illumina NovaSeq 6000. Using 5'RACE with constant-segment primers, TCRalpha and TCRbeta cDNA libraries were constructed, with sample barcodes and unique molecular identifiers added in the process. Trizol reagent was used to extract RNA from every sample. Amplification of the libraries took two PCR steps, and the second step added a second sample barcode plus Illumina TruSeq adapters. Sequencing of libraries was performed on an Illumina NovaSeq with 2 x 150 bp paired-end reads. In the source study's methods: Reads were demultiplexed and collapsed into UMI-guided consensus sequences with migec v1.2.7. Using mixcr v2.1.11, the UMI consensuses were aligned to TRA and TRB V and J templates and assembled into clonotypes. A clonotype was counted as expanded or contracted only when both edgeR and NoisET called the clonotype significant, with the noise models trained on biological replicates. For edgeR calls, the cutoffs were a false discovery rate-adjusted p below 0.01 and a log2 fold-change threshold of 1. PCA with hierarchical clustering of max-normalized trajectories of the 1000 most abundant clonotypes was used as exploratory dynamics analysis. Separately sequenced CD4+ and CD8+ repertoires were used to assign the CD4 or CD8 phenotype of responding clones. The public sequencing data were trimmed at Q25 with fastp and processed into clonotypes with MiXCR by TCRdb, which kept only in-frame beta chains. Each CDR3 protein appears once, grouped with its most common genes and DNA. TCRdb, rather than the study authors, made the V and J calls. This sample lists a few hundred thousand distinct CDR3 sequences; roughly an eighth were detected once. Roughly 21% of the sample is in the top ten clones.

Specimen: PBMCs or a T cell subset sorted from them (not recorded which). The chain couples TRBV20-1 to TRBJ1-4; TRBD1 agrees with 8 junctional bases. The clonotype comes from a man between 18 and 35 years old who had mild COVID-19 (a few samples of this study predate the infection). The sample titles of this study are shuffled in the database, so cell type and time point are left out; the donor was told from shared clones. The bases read TGCAGTGCTAGAGACCCGGCGCAGGGGGCTTCGGGTGAAAAACTGTTTTTT. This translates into CSARDPAQGASGEKLFF.